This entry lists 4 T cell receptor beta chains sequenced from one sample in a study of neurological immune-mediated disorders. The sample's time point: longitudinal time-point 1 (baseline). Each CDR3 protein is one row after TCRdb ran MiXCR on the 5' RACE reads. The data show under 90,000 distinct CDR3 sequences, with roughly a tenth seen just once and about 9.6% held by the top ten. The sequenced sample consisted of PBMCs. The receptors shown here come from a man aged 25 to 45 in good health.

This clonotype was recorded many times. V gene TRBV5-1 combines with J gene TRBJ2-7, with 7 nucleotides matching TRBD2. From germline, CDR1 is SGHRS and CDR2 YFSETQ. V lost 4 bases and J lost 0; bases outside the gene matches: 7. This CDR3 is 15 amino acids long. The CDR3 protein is CASSLSGTNSYEQYF. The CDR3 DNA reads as TGCGCCAGCAGCCTAAGCGGGACGAACTCCTACGAGCAGTACTTC.

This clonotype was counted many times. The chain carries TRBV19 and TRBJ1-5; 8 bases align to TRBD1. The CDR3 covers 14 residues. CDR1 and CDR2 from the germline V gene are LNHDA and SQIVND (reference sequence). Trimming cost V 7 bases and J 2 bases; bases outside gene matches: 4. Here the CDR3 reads CASTVTGGNQPQHF. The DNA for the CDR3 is TGTGCCAGTACCGTGACAGGGGGCAATCAGCCCCAGCATTTT.

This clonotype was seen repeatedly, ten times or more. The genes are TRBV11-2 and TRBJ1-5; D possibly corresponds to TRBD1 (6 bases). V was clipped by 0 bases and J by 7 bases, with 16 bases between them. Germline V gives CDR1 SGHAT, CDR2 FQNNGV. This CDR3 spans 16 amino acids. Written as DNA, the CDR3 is TGTGCCAGCAGCTTAGATGTGTACGGGGGGCCACAGCCCCAGCATTTT. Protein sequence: CASSLDVYGGPQPQHF.

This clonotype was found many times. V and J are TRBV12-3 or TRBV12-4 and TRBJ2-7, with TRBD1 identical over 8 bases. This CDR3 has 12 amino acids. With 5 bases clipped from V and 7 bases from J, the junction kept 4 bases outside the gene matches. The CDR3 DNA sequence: TGTGCCAGCAGTCAGGGGGCAGGAGAGCAGTACTTC. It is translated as CASSQGAGEQYF.